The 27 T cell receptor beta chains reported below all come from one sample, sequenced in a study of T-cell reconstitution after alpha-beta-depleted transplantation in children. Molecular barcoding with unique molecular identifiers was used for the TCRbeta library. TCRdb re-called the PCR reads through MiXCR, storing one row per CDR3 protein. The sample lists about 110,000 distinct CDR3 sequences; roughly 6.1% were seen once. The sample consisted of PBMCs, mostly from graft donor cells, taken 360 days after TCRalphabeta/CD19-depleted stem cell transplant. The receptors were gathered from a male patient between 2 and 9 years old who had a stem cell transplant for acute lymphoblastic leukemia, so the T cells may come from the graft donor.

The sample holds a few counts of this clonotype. CDR3 bases: TGCAGTGCTAGAACCTCGTCGCGGCCGTCCTACACCGGGGAGCTGTTTTTT. Its protein product is CSARTSSRPSYTGELFF. The gene calls are TRBV20-1 and TRBJ2-2; the D is unclear. Germline lookup yields CDR1 DFQATT and CDR2 SNEGSKA (reference sequence). V lost 2 bases and J 3 bases, leaving 19 bases between the germline ends. The CDR3 is 17 amino acids.

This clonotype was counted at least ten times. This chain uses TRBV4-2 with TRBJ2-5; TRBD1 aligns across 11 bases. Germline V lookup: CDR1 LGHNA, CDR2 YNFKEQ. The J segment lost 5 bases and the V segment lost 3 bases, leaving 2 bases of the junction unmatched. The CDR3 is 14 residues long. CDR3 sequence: CASSQDRGPETQYF. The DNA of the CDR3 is TGTGCCAGCAGCCAGGACAGGGGGCCGGAGACCCAGTACTTC.

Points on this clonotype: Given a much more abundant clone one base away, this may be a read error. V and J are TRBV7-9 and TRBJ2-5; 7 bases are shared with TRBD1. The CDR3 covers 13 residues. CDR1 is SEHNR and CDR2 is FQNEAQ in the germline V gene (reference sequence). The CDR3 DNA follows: TGTGCCAGGAGCTTAGGACAGGCAAAGACCCAGTACTTC. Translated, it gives CARSLGQAKTQYF.

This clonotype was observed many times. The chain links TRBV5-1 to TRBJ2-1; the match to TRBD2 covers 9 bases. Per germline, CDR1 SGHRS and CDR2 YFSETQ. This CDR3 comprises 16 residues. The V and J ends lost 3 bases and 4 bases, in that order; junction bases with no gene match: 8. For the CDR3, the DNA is TGCGCCAGCAGCTCCGGGACTAGCACCCTTTACAATGAGCAGTTCTTC. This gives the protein CASSSGTSTLYNEQFF.

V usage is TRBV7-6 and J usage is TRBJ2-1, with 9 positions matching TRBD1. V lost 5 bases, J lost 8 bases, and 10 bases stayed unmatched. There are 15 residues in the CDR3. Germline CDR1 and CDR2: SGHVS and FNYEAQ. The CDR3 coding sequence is TGTGCCAGCAGCGCCTTTCGGACAGGGGAGGATGAGCAGTTCTTC. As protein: CASSAFRTGEDEQFF.

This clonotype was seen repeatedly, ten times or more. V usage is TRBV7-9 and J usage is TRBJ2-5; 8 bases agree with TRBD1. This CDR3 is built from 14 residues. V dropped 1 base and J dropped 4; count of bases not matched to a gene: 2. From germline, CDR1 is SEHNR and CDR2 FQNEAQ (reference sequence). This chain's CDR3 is CASSLGTGRETQYF. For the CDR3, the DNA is TGTGCCAGCAGCTTAGGGACAGGGAGAGAGACCCAGTACTTC.

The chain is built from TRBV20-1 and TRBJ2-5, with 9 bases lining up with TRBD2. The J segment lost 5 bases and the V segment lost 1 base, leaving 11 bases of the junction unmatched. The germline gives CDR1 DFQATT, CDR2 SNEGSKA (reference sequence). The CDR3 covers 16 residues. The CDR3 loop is CSARARPSGISETQYF. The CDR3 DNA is TGCAGTGCTAGAGCACGGCCTAGCGGGATATCGGAGACCCAGTACTTC.

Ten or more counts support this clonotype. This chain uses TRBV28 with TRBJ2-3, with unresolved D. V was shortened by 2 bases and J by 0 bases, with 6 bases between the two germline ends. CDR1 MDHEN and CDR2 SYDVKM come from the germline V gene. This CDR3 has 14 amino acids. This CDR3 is CASSLGGSTDTQYF. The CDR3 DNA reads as TGTGCCAGCAGTTTAGGCGGAAGCACAGATACGCAGTATTTT.

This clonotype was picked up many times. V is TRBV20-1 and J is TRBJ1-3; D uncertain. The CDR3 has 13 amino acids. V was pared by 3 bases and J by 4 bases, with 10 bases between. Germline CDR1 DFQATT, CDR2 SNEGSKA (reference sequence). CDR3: CSAREVSGNTIYF. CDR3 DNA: TGCAGTGCTAGGGAGGTTTCCGGAAACACCATATATTTT.

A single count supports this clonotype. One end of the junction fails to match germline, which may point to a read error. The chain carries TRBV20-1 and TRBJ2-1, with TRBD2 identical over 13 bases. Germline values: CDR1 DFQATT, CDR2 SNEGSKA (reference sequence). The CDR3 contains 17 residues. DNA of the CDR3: TGCTGTGCTAGACCACGGGGGGGACTAGCGGGGTACAATGAGCAGTTCTTC. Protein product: CCARPRGGLAGYNEQFF.

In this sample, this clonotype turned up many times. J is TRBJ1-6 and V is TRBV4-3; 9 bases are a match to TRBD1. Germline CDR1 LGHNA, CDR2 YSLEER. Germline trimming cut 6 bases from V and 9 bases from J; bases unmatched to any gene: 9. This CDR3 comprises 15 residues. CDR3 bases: TGCGCCAGCAGAGACAGGGGGTGGATTCGTTCACCCCTCCACTTT. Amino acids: CASRDRGWIRSPLHF.

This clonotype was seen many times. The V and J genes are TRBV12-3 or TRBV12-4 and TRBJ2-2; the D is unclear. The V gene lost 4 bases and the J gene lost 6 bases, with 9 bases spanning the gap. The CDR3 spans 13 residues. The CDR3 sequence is CASSYRPAGELFF. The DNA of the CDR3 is TGTGCCAGCAGTTACCGACCGGCCGGGGAGCTGTTTTTT.

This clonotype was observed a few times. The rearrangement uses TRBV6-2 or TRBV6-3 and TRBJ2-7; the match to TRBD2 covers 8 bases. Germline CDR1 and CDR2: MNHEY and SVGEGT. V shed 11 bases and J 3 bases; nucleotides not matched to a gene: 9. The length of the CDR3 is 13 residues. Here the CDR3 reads CASRGGALYEQYF. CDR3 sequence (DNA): TGTGCCTCCCGGGGGGGGGCCCTCTACGAGCAGTACTTC.

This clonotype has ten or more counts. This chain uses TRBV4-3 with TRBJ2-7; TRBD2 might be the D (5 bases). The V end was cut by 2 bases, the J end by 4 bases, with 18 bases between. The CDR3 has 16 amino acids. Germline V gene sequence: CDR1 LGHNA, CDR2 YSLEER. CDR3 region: CASSQSYAGTIYEQYF. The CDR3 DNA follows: TGCGCCAGCAGCCAAAGTTATGCGGGCACCATTTACGAGCAGTACTTC.

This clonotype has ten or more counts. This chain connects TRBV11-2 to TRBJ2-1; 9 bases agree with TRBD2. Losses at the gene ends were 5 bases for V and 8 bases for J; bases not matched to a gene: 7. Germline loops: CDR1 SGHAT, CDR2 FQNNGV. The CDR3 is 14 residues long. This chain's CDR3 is CASSLRLAEDEQFF. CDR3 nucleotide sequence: TGTGCCAGCAGCCTCAGACTAGCGGAAGATGAGCAGTTCTTC. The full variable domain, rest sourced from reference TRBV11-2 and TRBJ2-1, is EAGVAQSPRYKIIEKRQSVAFWCNPISGHATLYWYQQILGQGPKLLIQFQNNGVVDDSQLPKDRFSAERLKGVDSTLKIQPAKLEDSAVYLCASSLRLAEDEQFFGPGTRLTVL.

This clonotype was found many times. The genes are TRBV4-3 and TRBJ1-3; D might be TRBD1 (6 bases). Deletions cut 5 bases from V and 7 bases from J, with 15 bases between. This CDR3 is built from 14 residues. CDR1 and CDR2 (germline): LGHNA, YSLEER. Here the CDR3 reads CASSLGHFSNTIYF. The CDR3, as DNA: TGCGCCAGCAGCTTGGGACATTTTTCGAACACCATATATTTT.

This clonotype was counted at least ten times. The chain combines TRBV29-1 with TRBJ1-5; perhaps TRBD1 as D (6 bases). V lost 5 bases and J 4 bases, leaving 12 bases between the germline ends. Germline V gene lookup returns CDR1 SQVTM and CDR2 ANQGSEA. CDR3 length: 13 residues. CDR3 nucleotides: TGCAGCGTTCGGACAGACGAGAATCAGCCCCAGCATTTT. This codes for CSVRTDENQPQHF.

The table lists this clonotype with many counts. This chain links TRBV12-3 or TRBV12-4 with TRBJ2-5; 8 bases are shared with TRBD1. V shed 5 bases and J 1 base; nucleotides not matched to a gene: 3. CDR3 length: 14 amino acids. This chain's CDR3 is CASSRTGSQETQYF. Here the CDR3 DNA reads TGTGCCAGCAGTAGGACAGGGAGCCAAGAGACCCAGTACTTC.

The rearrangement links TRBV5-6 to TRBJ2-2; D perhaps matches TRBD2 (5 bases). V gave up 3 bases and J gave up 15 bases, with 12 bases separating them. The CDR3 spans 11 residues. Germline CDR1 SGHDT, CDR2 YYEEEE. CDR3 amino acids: CASSSSGKLFF. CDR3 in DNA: TGTGCCAGCAGCTCATCCGGGAAGTTGTTTTTT.

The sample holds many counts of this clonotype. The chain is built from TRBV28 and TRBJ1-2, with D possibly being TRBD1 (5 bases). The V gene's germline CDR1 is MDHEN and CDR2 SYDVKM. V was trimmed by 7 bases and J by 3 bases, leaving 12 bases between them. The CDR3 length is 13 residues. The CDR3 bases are TGTGCCAGCACTACCAGGGAGGACTATGGCTACACCTTC. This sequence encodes CASTTREDYGYTF.

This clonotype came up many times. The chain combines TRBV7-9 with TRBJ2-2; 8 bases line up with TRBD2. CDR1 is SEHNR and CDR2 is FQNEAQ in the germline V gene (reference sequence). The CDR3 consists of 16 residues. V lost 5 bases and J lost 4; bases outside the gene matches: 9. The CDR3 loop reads CASSPDGTSGTGELFF. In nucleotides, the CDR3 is TGTGCCAGCAGCCCGGACGGGACTAGTGGCACCGGGGAGCTGTTTTTT.

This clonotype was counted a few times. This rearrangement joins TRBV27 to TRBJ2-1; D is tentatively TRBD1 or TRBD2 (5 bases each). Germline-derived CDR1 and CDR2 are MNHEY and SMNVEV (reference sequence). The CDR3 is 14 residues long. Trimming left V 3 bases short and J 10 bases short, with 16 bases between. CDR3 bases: TGTGCCAGCAGTTTGGGACCGGGGCTCGGGGAGCAGTTCTTC. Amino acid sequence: CASSLGPGLGEQFF.

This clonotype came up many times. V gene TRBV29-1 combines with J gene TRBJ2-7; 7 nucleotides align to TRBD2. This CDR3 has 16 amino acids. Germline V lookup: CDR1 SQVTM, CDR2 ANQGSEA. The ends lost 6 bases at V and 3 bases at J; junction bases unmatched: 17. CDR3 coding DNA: TGCAGCGTCCTAGGCGAGGGACGGCCTAGCGGCTACGAGCAGTACTTC. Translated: CSVLGEGRPSGYEQYF.

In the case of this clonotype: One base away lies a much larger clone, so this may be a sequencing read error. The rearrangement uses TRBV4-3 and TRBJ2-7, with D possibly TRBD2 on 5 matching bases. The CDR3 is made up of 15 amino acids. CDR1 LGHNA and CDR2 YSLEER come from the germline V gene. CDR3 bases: TGCGCCAGCAGCCAAGCGGGGAGCGCCTCCTACGATCAGTACTTC. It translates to CASSQAGSASYDQYF.

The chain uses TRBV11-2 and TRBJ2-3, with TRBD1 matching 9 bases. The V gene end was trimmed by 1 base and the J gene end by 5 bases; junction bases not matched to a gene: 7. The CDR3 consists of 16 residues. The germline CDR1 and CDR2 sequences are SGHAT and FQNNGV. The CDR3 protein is CASSLAYRGQVDTQYF. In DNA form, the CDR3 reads TGTGCCAGCAGCTTAGCCTACAGGGGGCAGGTAGATACGCAGTATTTT.

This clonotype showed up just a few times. The CDR3 loop is CASRGGNEKLFF. The DNA of the CDR3 is TGTGCCAGCAGAGGGGGGAATGAAAAACTGTTTTTT. The chain combines TRBV13 with TRBJ1-4, with D possibly being TRBD1 (6 bases). The CDR3 is 12 amino acids. Per the germline V gene, CDR1 is PRHDT and CDR2 is FYEKMQ (reference sequence). Trimming removed 6 bases at V and 5 bases at J, with 7 bases between. Drawing the rest from reference TRBV13 and TRBJ1-4, the complete variable domain is AAGVIQSPRHLIKEKRETATLKCYPIPRHDTVYWYQQGPGQDPQFLISFYEKMQSDKGSIPDRFSAQQFSDYHSELNMSSLELGDSALYFCASRGGNEKLFFGSGTQLSVL.

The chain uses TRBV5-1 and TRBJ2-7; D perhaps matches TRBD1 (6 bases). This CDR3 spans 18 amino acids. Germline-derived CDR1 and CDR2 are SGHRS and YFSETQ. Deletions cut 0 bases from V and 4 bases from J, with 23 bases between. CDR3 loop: CASSLANARTVGGYEQYF. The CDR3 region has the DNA TGCGCCAGCAGCTTGGCCAACGCTAGGACAGTTGGGGGTTACGAGCAGTACTTC.